These T cell receptor beta chains were read from a single sample in a study of blood T cell repertoires in COVID-19. Libraries were prepared by immunoSEQ multiplex PCR; TCRdb keeps only in-frame clonotypes and omits some of them. Among roughly 300,000 clones listed, 85% were seen once. The sequencing sample was made of PBMCs or T cells enriched from blood (not recorded which). These receptors originate from a woman aged 45-65 years who had recovered from COVID-19. Both conserved end residues are part of each CDR3. Fields, in order: V gene, J gene, CDR3 protein.

v_call: TRBV4-2; j_call: TRBJ1-1; cdr3_aa: CASSQARGETEAFF
v_call: TRBV4-1; j_call: TRBJ2-1; cdr3_aa: CASSPELAFYEQFF
v_call: TRBV2; j_call: TRBJ2-7; cdr3_aa: CASSVGLGNEQYF
v_call: TRBV7-2; j_call: TRBJ1-5; cdr3_aa: CASSLAVGSGQPQHF
v_call: TRBV9; j_call: TRBJ2-3; cdr3_aa: CASSVIPGTGGSDTQYF
v_call: TRBV12-3/TRBV12-4; j_call: TRBJ1-1; cdr3_aa: CASSLYPTEAFF
v_call: TRBV6-2/TRBV6-3; j_call: TRBJ2-1; cdr3_aa: CASSWDRGRNEQFF
v_call: TRBV7-2; j_call: TRBJ1-4; cdr3_aa: CASSRGLSEKLFF
v_call: TRBV18; j_call: TRBJ1-3; cdr3_aa: CAPIQPTASGNTIYF
v_call: TRBV10-2; j_call: TRBJ2-2; cdr3_aa: CASTLAGGFGGELFF
v_call: TRBV10-1; j_call: TRBJ2-7; cdr3_aa: CASSQDGGYEQYF
v_call: TRBV2; j_call: TRBJ1-1; cdr3_aa: CASSQQRNTEAFF
v_call: TRBV18; j_call: TRBJ2-7; cdr3_aa: CASSPPGRLAGAEQYF
v_call: TRBV3-1/TRBV3-2; j_call: TRBJ1-5; cdr3_aa: CASSQKGVSNQPQHF
v_call: TRBV3-1/TRBV3-2; j_call: TRBJ1-1; cdr3_aa: CASSQESTGIIAEAFF
v_call: TRBV5-4; j_call: TRBJ1-1; cdr3_aa: CASSLGRDTEAFF
v_call: TRBV27; j_call: TRBJ2-3; cdr3_aa: CASRRGQGHWDTQYF
v_call: TRBV15; j_call: TRBJ2-7; cdr3_aa: CATSRVGEVYEQYF
v_call: TRBV21-1; j_call: TRBJ1-1; cdr3_aa: CASSRRTGVNTEAFF
v_call: TRBV10-3; j_call: TRBJ1-1; cdr3_aa: CAIIQGATNTEAFF
v_call: TRBV20-1; j_call: TRBJ2-1; cdr3_aa: CSAAPAIEQFF
v_call: TRBV5-4; j_call: TRBJ2-3; cdr3_aa: CATETPGENTDTQYF